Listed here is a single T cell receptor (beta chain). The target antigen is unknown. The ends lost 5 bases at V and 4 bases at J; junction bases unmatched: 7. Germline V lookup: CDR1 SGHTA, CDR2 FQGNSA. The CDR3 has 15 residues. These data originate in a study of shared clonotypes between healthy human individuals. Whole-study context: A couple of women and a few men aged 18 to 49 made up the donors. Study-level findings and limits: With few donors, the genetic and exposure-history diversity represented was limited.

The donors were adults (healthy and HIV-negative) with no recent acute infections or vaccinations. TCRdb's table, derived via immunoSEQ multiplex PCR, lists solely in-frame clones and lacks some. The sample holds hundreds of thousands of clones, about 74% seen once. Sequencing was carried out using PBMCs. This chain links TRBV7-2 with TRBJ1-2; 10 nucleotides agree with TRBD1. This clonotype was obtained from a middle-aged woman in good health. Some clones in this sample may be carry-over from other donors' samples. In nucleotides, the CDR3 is TGTGCCAGCAGCGACCGCCGGACAGGGGGCTATGGCTACACCTTC. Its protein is CASSDRRTGGYGYTF. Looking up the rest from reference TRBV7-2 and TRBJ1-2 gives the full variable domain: GAGVSQSPSNKVTEKGKDVELRCDPISGHTALYWYRQSLGQGLEFLIYFQGNSAPDKSGLPSDRFSAERTGGSVSTLTIQRTQQEDSAVYLCASSDRRTGGYGYTFGSGTRLTVV.